A single sample is the source of the 8 T cell receptor beta chains below, sequenced in a study of blood T cells in healthy people across ages. Primers used in a second PCR of about 7 to 12 cycles were a sample-barcoded 5' primer and a J-beta primer mix. TCRdb reprocessed the 5' RACE reads via MiXCR and lists one record per CDR3 protein. The data show roughly 700,000 distinct CDR3 sequences, approximately 50% seen once. Sequencing was performed on blood. Every receptor here comes from a woman aged 55-75 years in good health.

V is TRBV10-3 and J is TRBJ2-5, with 10 nucleotides matching TRBD1. Trimming removed 8 bases from V and 0 bases from J; junction bases left unmatched: 3. This CDR3 has 14 amino acids. Germline-derived CDR1 and CDR2 are ENHRY and SYGVKD. The CDR3 loop reads CAIGQGEYQETQYF. The CDR3 coding sequence is TGTGCCATCGGACAGGGGGAGTACCAAGAGACCCAGTACTTC.

As regards this clonotype: A read error may account for a junction end that differs from germline. The V gene is TRBV12-3 or TRBV12-4, the J gene TRBJ2-5; D gene ambiguous. The CDR3 runs to 14 residues. The DNA for the CDR3 is TGTGCCAACAGTGCCTCATCCGCAGGCGAGACCCAGTACTTC. Translated, it gives CANSASSAGETQYF.

Note on this clonotype: The junction departs from germline at one end; a sequencing error may be responsible. The chain employs TRBV24-1 and TRBJ2-3; TRBD2 aligns across 11 bases. The CDR3 consists of 15 residues. The germline gives CDR1 KGHDR, CDR2 SFDVKD. Written as DNA, the CDR3 is TGTGCCGCCAGTGACACTAGCGGGAGCGCAGATACGCAGTATTTT. Residues: CAASDTSGSADTQYF.

The chain has TRBV2 and TRBJ2-3, with D possibly matching TRBD1 (5 bases). The CDR3 sequence is 14 residues long. Trimming left V 3 bases short and J 1 base short, with 8 bases between. The germline CDR1 and CDR2 sequences are SNHLY and FYNNEI. CDR3 in DNA: TGTGCCAGCAGTGACAGGGTTGGCACAGATACGCAGTATTTT. It translates to CASSDRVGTDTQYF.

In nucleotides, the CDR3 is TGTGCCAGCAGTTATCTAGCTGTCTCCTACAATGAGCAGTTCTTC. It encodes CASSYLAVSYNEQFF. The J gene is TRBJ2-1, the V gene TRBV6-2 or TRBV6-3, with D possibly TRBD2 on 5 matching bases. Germline V gives CDR1 MNHEY, CDR2 SVGEGT. The CDR3 runs 15 residues. Trimming removed 3 bases at V and 0 bases at J, with 9 bases between.

This clonotype was detected only once. The genes are TRBV11-1 and TRBJ2-4; no definite D call. The J call may be mistaken, given a closer DNA end match to TRBJ2-7. The CDR3 sequence is 12 residues long. Germline V gene sequence: CDR1 SGHAT, CDR2 FQDESV (reference sequence). The CDR3 protein is CASRSAPYEQYF. In DNA form, the CDR3 reads TGTGCCAGCAGATCAGCCCCATACGAGCAGTACTTC.

CDR3 coding DNA: TGTGCCACCAGTGATTTGATGCCTGGACAGGGAGTCCATGAGCAGTACTTC. It specifies CATSDLMPGQGVHEQYF. The rearrangement joins TRBV24-1 to TRBJ2-7, with 8 bases fitting TRBD1. The germline V gene encodes CDR1 KGHDR and CDR2 SFDVKD. This CDR3 is built from 17 residues. V trimming: 0 bases; J trimming: 7 bases; junction bases outside the gene matches: 13.

This clonotype came up a few times. CDR3 bases: TGTGCCAGCAGTTCCTCAGGCGGTCAGCCCCAGCATTTT. Protein: CASSSSGGQPQHF. J is TRBJ1-5 and V is TRBV6-2 or TRBV6-3; D is ambiguous. Germline loops: CDR1 MNHEY, CDR2 SVGEGT. CDR3 length equals 13 residues. V dropped 4 bases and J dropped 6 bases, with 10 bases sitting between them.